This entry lists 28 T cell receptor beta chains sequenced from one sample in a study of vaccination effects on CD4 cells after COVID-19 (dated by TCRdb to between 2021 and 2024). The protocol used for the library was the immunoSEQ multiplex PCR assay. In TCRdb, the immuneACCESS table is reduced to in-frame sequences with V and J assigned. These tables do not hold every clone; where another copy was compared, an unresolved V gene accounts for under half, and the others remain unexplained. This sample gives tens of thousands of clones in total; around 80% of them show up just once. 5.5% of the sample comes from the top ten. The ViraFEST assay stimulated PBMC with viral peptide pools and then used TCR sequencing to identify antigen-specific CD4+ T cell clonotypes by expansion. After around 10 days of culture, CD4+ T cells were isolated with the EasySep CD4+ T cell isolation kit. Convalescent patients had PCR-confirmed SARS-CoV-2 infection between March and December 2020, before Alpha, Beta and Delta variants emerged in the United States.

These receptors are not linked to any known antigen. The sequences come from CD4+ T cells from PBMCs cultured with HIV peptides, collected before COVID-19 vaccination. The meaning of the sample's cell subset or site label: HIV-1 Nef peptide pool negative control/reference culture. The receptors were sampled from a human donor who had a prior SARS-CoV-2 infection.

The chain uses TRBV4-2 and TRBJ2-4; D is ambiguous. The CDR3 covers 15 residues. V was clipped by 0 bases and J by 7 bases, with 13 bases between them. Germline V lookup: CDR1 LGHNA, CDR2 YNFKEQ. CDR3 amino acids: CASSQEVGVSNIQYF. CDR3 DNA: TGTGCCAGCAGCCAAGAGGTCGGCGTCTCTAACATTCAGTACTTC.

The gene calls are TRBV2 and TRBJ2-5; 9 bases fit TRBD1. Per the germline V gene, CDR1 is SNHLY and CDR2 is FYNNEI. V lost 8 bases to trimming and J lost 4 bases; unmatched junction nucleotides: 20. This CDR3 has 18 amino acids. The CDR3 loop reads CASARVGQGGGFGETQYF. The CDR3 DNA is TGTGCCAGCGCACGGGTGGGACAGGGTGGGGGGTTTGGAGAGACCCAGTACTTC.

The chain employs TRBV5-1 and TRBJ2-3, with 9 bases fitting TRBD1. V dropped 2 bases and J dropped 1; count of bases not matched to a gene: 2. The CDR3 sequence is 15 residues long. CDR1 and CDR2 (germline): SGHRS, YFSETQ. Here the CDR3 reads CASSFRDRGTDTQYF. DNA of the CDR3: TGCGCCAGCAGCTTCCGGGACAGGGGCACAGATACGCAGTATTTT.

This chain connects TRBV7-9 to TRBJ2-1; TRBD1 or TRBD2 may be the D gene (5 bases each). This CDR3 region has 14 residues. The germline V gene encodes CDR1 SEHNR and CDR2 FQNEAQ (reference sequence). The ends were cut back, 5 bases at V and 5 bases at J, with 13 bases in the middle. In DNA, the CDR3 is TGTGCCAGCAGCCCCACGGGGCTACACAATGAGCAGTTCTTC. Translating gives CASSPTGLHNEQFF.

This sequence joins TRBV6-5 and TRBJ2-3, with D tentatively TRBD1 (6 bases). Germline V CDR1 and CDR2: MNHEY, SVGAGI. This CDR3 spans 13 amino acids. V shed 7 bases and J shed 2 bases, with 10 bases lying between them. Written as DNA, the CDR3 is TGTGCCAGCACCGGACAGTTCACAGATACGCAGTATTTT. Encoded protein: CASTGQFTDTQYF.

The rearrangement uses TRBV6-5 and TRBJ1-2; 10 bases agree with TRBD1. CDR3 length equals 15 residues. The trim removed 5 bases at V and 4 bases at J, leaving 7 bases unmatched. Germline values: CDR1 MNHEY, CDR2 SVGAGI. DNA of the CDR3: TGTGCCAGCAGTCCCAGGACAGGGGGACCCTATGGCTACACCTTC. Protein sequence: CASSPRTGGPYGYTF.

V usage is TRBV6-5 and J usage is TRBJ1-5; maybe TRBD1 (5 bases). CDR3 length: 13 residues. In germline, CDR1 is MNHEY, CDR2 SVGAGI. Trimming pared 5 bases from V and 11 bases from J, leaving 16 bases between. This CDR3 reads CASSLQARRAQHF. CDR3 nucleotide sequence: TGTGCCAGCAGTCTACAAGCCCGCAGGGCCCAGCATTTT.

This clone was observed once. This chain uses TRBV6-1 with TRBJ1-6, with D unresolved. The CDR3 is 13 amino acids. Trimming pared 3 bases from V and 10 bases from J, leaving 10 bases between. From germline, CDR1 is MNHNS and CDR2 SASEGT. The CDR3 DNA is TGTGCCAGCAGTGATTCACAGCGATCACCCCTCCACTTT. As protein: CASSDSQRSPLHF.

The chain is built from TRBV6-2 or TRBV6-3 and TRBJ1-5; TRBD1 agrees at 8 bases. The CDR3 is 16 residues long. With V trimmed by 6 bases and J by 4 bases, 11 bases remained unmatched. Germline CDR1 reads MNHEY; CDR2 reads SVGEGT. The CDR3 here is CASSTYLRTGNQPQHF. The CDR3 DNA reads as TGTGCCAGCAGCACCTATCTTCGGACAGGGAATCAGCCCCAGCATTTT.

This chain connects TRBV9 to TRBJ1-2; TRBD1 is a possible D gene (5 bases). Trimming removed 0 bases at V and 6 bases at J, with 21 bases between. Germline CDR1 and CDR2: SGDLS and YYNGEE. The CDR3 consists of 17 residues. CDR3 nucleotides: TGTGCCAGCAGCGTAGGACTAGACACCGGGGAGGGGAATGGCTACACCTTC. The encoded protein is CASSVGLDTGEGNGYTF.

V usage is TRBV3-1 (or the pseudogene TRBV3-2) and J usage is TRBJ1-5, with unresolved D. Per germline, CDR1 LGHDT and CDR2 YNNKEL (reference sequence). This CDR3 has 14 amino acids. V shed 5 bases and J shed 0 bases, with 8 bases lying between them. CDR3 DNA sequence: TGTGCCAGCAGCAAAACGGTTAGCAATCAGCCCCAGCATTTT. It translates to CASSKTVSNQPQHF.

This sequence joins TRBV5-6 and TRBJ2-7, with no clear D. CDR3 length: 15 residues. Per the germline V gene, CDR1 is SGHDT and CDR2 is YYEEEE. The V end lost 2 bases, the J end lost 0 bases, and 12 bases lay between the germline ends. Here the CDR3 reads CASSFVGGTSYEQYF. In DNA, the CDR3 is TGTGCCAGCAGCTTTGTCGGCGGCACCTCCTACGAGCAGTACTTC. The entire variable domain, with the rest obtained from reference TRBV5-6 and TRBJ2-7, is as follows: DAGVTQSPTHLIKTRGQQVTLRCSPKSGHDTVSWYQQALGQGPQFIFQYYEEEERQRGNFPDRFSGHQFPNYSSELNVNALLLGDSALYLCASSFVGGTSYEQYFGPGTRLTVT.

V is TRBV12-5 and J is TRBJ2-1, with a possible D match to TRBD1 (5 bases). The V and J ends lost 2 bases and 10 bases respectively, with 12 bases between them. The length of the CDR3 is 13 residues. Germline V lookup: CDR1 LGHNT, CDR2 FRNRAP. CDR3: CASGLPLKGEQFF. Written as DNA, the CDR3 is TGTGCTAGTGGTTTGCCGCTCAAGGGGGAGCAGTTCTTC.

This clone was observed a handful of times. V is TRBV27 and J is TRBJ2-3; D not certain. The CDR3 sequence is 14 residues long. CDR1 MNHEY and CDR2 SMNVEV come from the germline V gene (reference sequence). V was pared by 3 bases and J by 5 bases, with 12 bases between. CDR3 sequence: CASSFSNLVDTQYF. In nucleotides, the CDR3 is TGTGCCAGCAGTTTTTCGAACTTGGTAGATACGCAGTATTTT.

The chain links TRBV11-3 to TRBJ2-7; no reliable D call. V was cut by 6 bases and J by 4 bases, with 7 bases left in between. Looked up from germline, CDR1 is SGHNT and CDR2 is YENEEA. CDR3 length: 11 amino acids. CDR3 sequence (DNA): TGTGCCAGCAGTTATATGTACGAGCAGTACTTC. This sequence encodes CASSYMYEQYF. Full variable domain (remainder filled in from reference TRBV11-3 and TRBJ2-7): EAGVVQSPRYKIIEKKQPVAFWCNPISGHNTLYWYLQNLGQGPELLIRYENEEAVDDSQLPKDRFSAERLKGVDSTLKIQPAELGDSAVYLCASSYMYEQYFGPGTRLTVT.

This sequence joins TRBV18 and TRBJ2-3; D remains unclear. V shed 6 bases and J shed 3 bases, with 10 bases lying between them. This CDR3 is built from 13 residues. Germline-derived CDR1 and CDR2 are KGHSH and LQKENI. CDR3 sequence (DNA): TGTGCCAGCTCCCCAGTACGGACAGATACGCAGTATTTT. It yields the protein CASSPVRTDTQYF.

This clone was counted only a few times. The chain links TRBV6-2 or TRBV6-3 to TRBJ2-1, with 15 bases aligning to TRBD2. This CDR3 region has 17 residues. Germline assignment: CDR1 MNHEY and CDR2 SVGEGT. The V gene end was trimmed by 6 bases and the J gene end by 8 bases; junction bases not matched to a gene: 11. The CDR3 loop is CASSTGLAGGPGDEQFF. CDR3 sequence (DNA): TGTGCCAGCAGCACTGGACTAGCGGGGGGGCCCGGGGATGAGCAGTTCTTC.

The chain uses TRBV29-1 and TRBJ1-2; weak D call: TRBD1 (6 bases). V was cut by 3 bases and J by 5 bases, with 22 bases left in between. The CDR3 has 16 residues. Germline V lookup: CDR1 SQVTM, CDR2 ANQGSEA. The CDR3 coding sequence is TGCAGCGTTGATGACCGATTCCGGGACAAAATTTATGGCTACACCTTC. Residues: CSVDDRFRDKIYGYTF.

In this sample, this clone turned up a few times. The rearrangement links TRBV10-3 to TRBJ1-2; 9 bases fit TRBD1. The V and J ends lost 6 bases and 4 bases, in that order; junction bases with no gene match: 12. Germline CDR1 ENHRY, CDR2 SYGVKD. The CDR3 has 16 residues. CDR3 sequence reads: CAIRQTGTGTPYGYTF. CDR3 DNA: TGTGCCATCAGACAAACCGGGACAGGGACGCCCTATGGCTACACCTTC.

The chain recombines TRBV11-2 with TRBJ2-5, with 7 bases identical to TRBD1. The CDR3 runs to 13 residues. Germline V gene data show CDR1 as SGHAT and CDR2 as FQNNGV. V trimming: 4 bases; J trimming: 7 bases; junction bases outside the gene matches: 6. CDR3 bases: TGTGCCAGCAGCTCAGGGGGAACTCGGACCCAGTACTTC. Translating it yields CASSSGGTRTQYF.

This rearrangement joins TRBV5-1 to TRBJ2-5; tentatively, D is TRBD1 or TRBD2 (5 bases each). The germline CDR1 and CDR2 sequences are SGHRS and YFSETQ. The CDR3 loop spans 14 amino acids. Trimming removed 1 base from V and 5 bases from J, with 12 bases in between. CDR3 bases: TGCGCCAGCAGCTTGTTGGGGGTTTTGGAGACCCAGTACTTC. This encodes CASSLLGVLETQYF. Full variable domain (rest looked up from reference TRBV5-1 and TRBJ2-5): KAGVTQTPRYLIKTRGQQVTLSCSPISGHRSVSWYQQTPGQGLQFLFEYFSETQRNKGNFPGRFSGRQFSNSRSEMNVSTLELGDSALYLCASSLLGVLETQYFGPGTRLLVL.

CDR3 sequence (DNA): TGTGCCAGCTCACGCACCGACCCCGGGGACGGTTCCACAGATACGCAGTATTTT. Translating it yields CASSRTDPGDGSTDTQYF. The rearrangement joins TRBV18 to TRBJ2-3, with D perhaps matching TRBD1 or TRBD2 (5 bases each). CDR1 and CDR2 (germline): KGHSH, LQKENI. The CDR3 loop spans 18 amino acids. V was cut by 4 bases and J by 2 bases, with 22 bases left in between. Complete variable domain (other parts from reference TRBV18 and TRBJ2-3): NAGVMQNPRHLVRRRGQEARLRCSPMKGHSHVYWYRQLPEEGLKFMVYLQKENIIDESGMPKERFSAEFPKEGPSILRIQQVVRGDSAAYFCASSRTDPGDGSTDTQYFGPGTRLTVL.

This clone was detected only a few times. V usage is TRBV2 and J usage is TRBJ1-1; 7 bases match TRBD1. After removal of 5 bases from V and 5 bases from J, the junction contained 8 bases not matched to a gene. Germline-derived CDR1 and CDR2 are SNHLY and FYNNEI. The CDR3 totals 14 residues. Here the CDR3 DNA reads TGTGCCAGCAGTACCTACAGGGGTGGTACTGAAGCTTTCTTT. It yields the protein CASSTYRGGTEAFF.

This clone was found a few times. This sequence joins TRBV6-5 and TRBJ2-1; the D gene is possibly TRBD2 (5 bases). The CDR3 spans 13 residues. V was trimmed by 6 bases and J by 5 bases, leaving 11 bases between them. Germline-derived CDR1 and CDR2 are MNHEY and SVGAGI. CDR3 residues: CASRILAHNEQFF. CDR3 coding DNA: TGTGCCAGCAGAATCCTAGCCCACAATGAGCAGTTCTTC.

The V call is TRBV2, the J call TRBJ2-7; D not resolved. This CDR3 is built from 12 residues. Germline assignment: CDR1 SNHLY and CDR2 FYNNEI. V gave up 6 bases and J gave up 0 bases, with 6 bases separating them. The DNA for the CDR3 is TGTGCCAGCAGGGACGACTCCTACGAGCAGTACTTC. It yields the protein CASRDDSYEQYF.

CDR3: CASSVVATSTDTQYF. CDR3 DNA: TGCGCCAGCAGCGTCGTAGCGACTAGCACAGATACGCAGTATTTT. The rearrangement links TRBV5-1 to TRBJ2-3; D might be TRBD2 (5 bases). The CDR3 has 15 amino acids. The V gene lost 4 bases and the J gene lost 0 bases, with 12 bases spanning the gap. Germline CDR1 is SGHRS and CDR2 is YFSETQ.

CDR3 DNA sequence: TGTGCCAGCAGCTTAAACCAGGGGGGAGAGACCCAGTACTTC. It codes for CASSLNQGGETQYF. V gene TRBV11-1 combines with J gene TRBJ2-5; a weak D match, TRBD1 (7 bases). This CDR3 comprises 14 residues. Germline V gene data show CDR1 as SGHAT and CDR2 as FQDESV (reference sequence). Trimming stripped 2 bases from V and 4 bases from J, with 11 bases between. Full variable domain (remainder filled in from reference TRBV11-1 and TRBJ2-5): EAEVAQSPRYKITEKSQAVAFWCDPISGHATLYWYRQILGQGPELLVQFQDESVVDDSQLPKDRFSAERLKGVDSTLKIQPAELGDSAMYLCASSLNQGGETQYFGPGTRLLVL.

This chain links TRBV6-2 or TRBV6-3 with TRBJ1-5, with D possibly matching TRBD1 (5 bases). Per the germline V gene, CDR1 is MNHEY and CDR2 is SVGEGT. Between the trimmed V and J ends, which lost 6 bases and 7 bases, there was a span of 10 bases. This CDR3 contains 12 residues. CDR3 sequence reads: CASSEGVQPQHF. CDR3 nucleotides: TGTGCCAGCAGCGAAGGGGTACAGCCCCAGCATTTT.